The entry below describes one T cell receptor beta chain. The germline gene is not matched at one end of the junction; a read error may be the cause. This entry belongs to a study of blood T cell repertoires in COVID-19. Study background: Whether acute or convalescent, the COVID-19 samples came from the United States, Italy and Spain.

Germline values: CDR1 SGHRS, CDR2 YFSETQ. This CDR3 is 16 amino acids long. Clones were read by immunoSEQ multiplex PCR, and TCRdb kept only the in-frame ones, dropping some. The sample has under 300,000 clones, around 85% seen once; the top ten hold about 3.5%. The V gene is TRBV5-1, the J gene TRBJ1-1; TRBD1 might be the D (6 bases). The sequencing sample was made of PBMCs or T cells enriched from blood (not recorded which). The clonotype comes from a woman aged 35 to 49 with acute COVID-19. The CDR3 here is CASSLGYAGENAEAFF. CDR3 DNA sequence: TGCGCCAGCAGCTTGGGGTACGCAGGGGAGAACGCTGAAGCTTTCTTT.